This record looks at one TCR beta chain sequence and its context. The antigen remains unidentified. The CDR3 runs 15 residues. Germline V gene sequence: CDR1 MDHEN, CDR2 SYDVKM. Trimming took 3 bases from V and 2 from J, leaving 11 bases between them. Amplification used 60 Vbeta primers and 13 Jbeta primers. Measured with immunoSEQ multiplex PCR; TCRdb has only the in-frame clones, and not every one. The sample lists about 160,000 clones, roughly 80% seen once, with nearly 2.5% in the top ten. These data belong to a study of cytomegalovirus exposure and HLA in healthy donors. Study-wide context: From HLA-typed donors, an early data release held tens of millions of unique TCRs.

General observations from the study: Donors were assumed by presence/absence analyses to have roughly uniform sequencing depth. TCR beta V- and J-gene trimming, according to a later analysis, was linked to a missense DCLRE1C variant. Donors belonging to an Asian-associated ancestry cluster reportedly showed fewer N-insertions in productive TCRs than the roughly 670-donor mean, according to what a later analysis found.

V usage is TRBV28 and J usage is TRBJ1-5, with D tentatively TRBD1 (5 bases). The sample comprised PBMCs. The sequence was obtained from a male donor in good health and CMV-seronegative. CDR3 nucleotide sequence: TGTGCCAGCAGTTTTACCGGGGGAGGCAATCAGCCCCAGCATTTT. Translation: CASSFTGGGNQPQHF.